This TCR beta chain is drawn from a study of blood T cell repertoires in COVID-19. Study-level background: Spain, Italy and the United States supplied samples that represented acute and convalescent COVID-19.

The junction had 2 bases not matched to a gene; V was cut back by 0 bases and J by 2 bases. Germline values: CDR1 SGHRS, CDR2 YFSETQ. CDR3 length: 16 amino acids. Cohort placement rested on clinical history that participants reported themselves. In the source study's methods: Nucleated cell counts were estimated from reference gene primer amplification. The protocol was immunoSEQ multiplex PCR, while the TCRdb copy is restricted to in-frame clones and leaves out a portion. V, J and clone size are those of that table, while D and trimming were read from the DNA. The data show about 440,000 clones, with about 90% seen just once and around 0.6% held by the top ten.

The source is a man aged 18-30 years who had recovered from COVID-19. V and J are TRBV5-1 and TRBJ1-2; 12 positions match TRBD1. Sample: PBMCs or T cells enriched from blood (not recorded which). The CDR3 DNA reads TGCGCCAGCAGCTTGGGAGGGACAGGGGGCAACTATGGCTACACCTTC. It is translated as CASSLGGTGGNYGYTF.